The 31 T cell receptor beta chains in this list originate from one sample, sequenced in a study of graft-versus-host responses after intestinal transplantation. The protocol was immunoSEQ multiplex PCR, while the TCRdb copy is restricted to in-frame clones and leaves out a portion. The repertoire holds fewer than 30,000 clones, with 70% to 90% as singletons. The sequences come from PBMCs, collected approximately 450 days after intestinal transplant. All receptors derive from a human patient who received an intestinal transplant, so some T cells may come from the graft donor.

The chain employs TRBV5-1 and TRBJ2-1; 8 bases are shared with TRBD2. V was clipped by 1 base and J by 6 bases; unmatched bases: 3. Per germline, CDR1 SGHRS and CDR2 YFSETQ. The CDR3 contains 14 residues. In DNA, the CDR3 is TGCGCCAGCAGCTTGACCAGCGGGAGCAATGAGCAGTTCTTC. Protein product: CASSLTSGSNEQFF.

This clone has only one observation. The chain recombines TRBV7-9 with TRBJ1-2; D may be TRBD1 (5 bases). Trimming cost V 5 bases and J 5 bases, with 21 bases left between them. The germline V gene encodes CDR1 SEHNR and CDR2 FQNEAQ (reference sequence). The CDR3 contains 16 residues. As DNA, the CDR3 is TGTGCCAGCAGCCCATACAGTCCCAGGGTGAATTATGGCTACACCTTC. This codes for CASSPYSPRVNYGYTF. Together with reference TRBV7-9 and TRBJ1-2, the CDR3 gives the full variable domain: DTGVSQNPRHKITKRGQNVTFRCDPISEHNRLYWYRQTLGQGPEFLTYFQNEAQLEKSRLLSDRFSAERPKGSFSTLEIQRTEQGDSAMYLCASSPYSPRVNYGYTFGSGTRLTVV.

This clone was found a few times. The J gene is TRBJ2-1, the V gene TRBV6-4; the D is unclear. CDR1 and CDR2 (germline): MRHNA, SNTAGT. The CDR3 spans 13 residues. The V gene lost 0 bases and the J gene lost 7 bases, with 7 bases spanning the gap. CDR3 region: CASSDSVENEQFF. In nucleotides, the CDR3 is TGTGCCAGCAGTGACTCGGTAGAAAATGAGCAGTTCTTC.

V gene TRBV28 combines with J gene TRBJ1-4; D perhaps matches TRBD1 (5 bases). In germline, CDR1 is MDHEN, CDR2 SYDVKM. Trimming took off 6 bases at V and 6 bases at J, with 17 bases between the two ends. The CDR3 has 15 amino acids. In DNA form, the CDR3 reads TGTGCCAGCAGAGCATGGGTGTCCAGGGATGAAAAACTGTTTTTT. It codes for CASRAWVSRDEKLFF.

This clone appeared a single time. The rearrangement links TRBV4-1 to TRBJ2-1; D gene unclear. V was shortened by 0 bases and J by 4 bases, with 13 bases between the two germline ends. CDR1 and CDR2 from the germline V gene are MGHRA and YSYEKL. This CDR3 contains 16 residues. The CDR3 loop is CASSQDLSAVYNEQFF. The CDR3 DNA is TGCGCCAGCAGCCAAGATCTATCGGCGGTTTACAATGAGCAGTTCTTC.

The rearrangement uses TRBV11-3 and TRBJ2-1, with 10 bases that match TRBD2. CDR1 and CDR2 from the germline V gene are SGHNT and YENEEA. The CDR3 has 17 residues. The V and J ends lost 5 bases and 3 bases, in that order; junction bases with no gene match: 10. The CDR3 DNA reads TGTGCCAGCAGCCCCAGAGCGTTAGCGGGAGGCTACAATGAGCAGTTCTTC. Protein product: CASSPRALAGGYNEQFF. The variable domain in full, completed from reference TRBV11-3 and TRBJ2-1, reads EAGVVQSPRYKIIEKKQPVAFWCNPISGHNTLYWYLQNLGQGPELLIRYENEEAVDDSQLPKDRFSAERLKGVDSTLKIQPAELGDSAVYLCASSPRALAGGYNEQFFGPGTRLTVL.

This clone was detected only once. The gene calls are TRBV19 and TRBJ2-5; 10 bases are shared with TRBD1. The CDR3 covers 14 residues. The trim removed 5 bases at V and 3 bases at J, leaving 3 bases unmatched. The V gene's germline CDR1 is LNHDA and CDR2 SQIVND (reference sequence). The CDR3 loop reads CASSLGQGEETQYF. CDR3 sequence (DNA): TGTGCCAGTAGTCTCGGACAGGGGGAAGAGACCCAGTACTTC.

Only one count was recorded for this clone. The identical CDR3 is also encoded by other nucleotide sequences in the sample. CDR3 bases: TGCGCCAGCTCAATTGGGGTAAACAATGAGCAGTTCTTC. Translation gives CASSIGVNNEQFF. The genes are TRBV5-1 and TRBJ2-1; no clear D. This CDR3 spans 13 amino acids. Trimming cost V 7 bases and J 5 bases, with 13 bases left between them. Looked up from germline, CDR1 is SGHRS and CDR2 is YFSETQ.

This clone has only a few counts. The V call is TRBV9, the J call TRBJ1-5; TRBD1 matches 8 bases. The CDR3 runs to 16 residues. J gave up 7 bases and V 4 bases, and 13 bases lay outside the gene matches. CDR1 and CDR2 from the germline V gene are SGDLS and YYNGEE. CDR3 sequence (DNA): TGTGCCAGCAGCCTTAGGGGGGACAGGCGACGGCAGCCCCAGCATTTT. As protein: CASSLRGDRRRQPQHF. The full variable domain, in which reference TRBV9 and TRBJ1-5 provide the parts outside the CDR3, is DSGVTQTPKHLITATGQRVTLRCSPRSGDLSVYWYQQSLDQGLQFLIQYYNGEERAKGNILERFSAQQFPDLHSELNLSSLELGDSALYFCASSLRGDRRRQPQHFGDGTRLSIL.

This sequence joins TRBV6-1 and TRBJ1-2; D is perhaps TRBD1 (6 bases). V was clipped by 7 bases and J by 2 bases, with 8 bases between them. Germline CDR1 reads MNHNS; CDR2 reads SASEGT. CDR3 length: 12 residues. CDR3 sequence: CASKGGNYGYTF. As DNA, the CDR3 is TGTGCCAGCAAGGGGGGAAACTATGGCTACACCTTC.

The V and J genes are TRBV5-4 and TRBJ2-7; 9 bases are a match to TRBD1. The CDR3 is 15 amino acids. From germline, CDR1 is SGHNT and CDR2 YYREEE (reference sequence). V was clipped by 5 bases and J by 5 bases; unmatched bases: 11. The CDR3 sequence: CASSKGAGQGHEQYF. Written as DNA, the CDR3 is TGTGCCAGCAGTAAGGGGGCGGGACAGGGCCACGAGCAGTACTTC.

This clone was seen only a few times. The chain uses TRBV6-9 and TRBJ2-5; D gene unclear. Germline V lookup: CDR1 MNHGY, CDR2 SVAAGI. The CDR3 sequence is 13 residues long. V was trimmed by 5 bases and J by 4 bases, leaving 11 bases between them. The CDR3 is CASSSMVGETQYF. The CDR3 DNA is TGTGCCAGCAGTAGCATGGTGGGAGAGACCCAGTACTTC.

CDR3 loop: CASSAQGWNTGELFF. The CDR3 DNA follows: TGTGCCAGCAGTGCCCAGGGGTGGAACACCGGGGAGCTGTTTTTT. This chain joins TRBV2 and TRBJ2-2; perhaps TRBD1 as D (6 bases). The V gene lost 4 bases and the J gene lost 1 base, with 10 bases spanning the gap. From germline, CDR1 is SNHLY and CDR2 FYNNEI. This CDR3 is 15 amino acids long.

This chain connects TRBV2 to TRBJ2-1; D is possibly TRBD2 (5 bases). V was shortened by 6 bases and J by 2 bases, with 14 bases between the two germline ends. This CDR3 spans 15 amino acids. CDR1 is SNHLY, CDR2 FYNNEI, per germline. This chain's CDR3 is CASRQRAVTYNEQFF. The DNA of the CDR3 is TGTGCCAGCAGGCAAAGAGCGGTAACCTACAATGAGCAGTTCTTC. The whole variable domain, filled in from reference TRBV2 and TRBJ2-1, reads EPEVTQTPSHQVTQMGQEVILRCVPISNHLYFYWYRQILGQKVEFLVSFYNNEISEKSEIFDDQFSVERPDGSNFTLKIRSTKLEDSAMYFCASRQRAVTYNEQFFGPGTRLTVL.

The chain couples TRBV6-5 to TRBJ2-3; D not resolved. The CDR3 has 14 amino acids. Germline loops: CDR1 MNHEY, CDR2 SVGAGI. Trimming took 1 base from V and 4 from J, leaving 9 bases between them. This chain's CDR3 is CASSYYGVPDTQYF. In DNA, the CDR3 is TGTGCCAGCAGTTACTATGGGGTACCAGATACGCAGTATTTT.

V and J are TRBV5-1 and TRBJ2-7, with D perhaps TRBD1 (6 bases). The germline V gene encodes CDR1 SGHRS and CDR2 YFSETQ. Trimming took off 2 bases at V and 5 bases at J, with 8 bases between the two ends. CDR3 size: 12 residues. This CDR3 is CASSFGGHEQYF. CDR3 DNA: TGCGCCAGCAGCTTTGGGGGCCACGAGCAGTACTTC.

CDR3 protein: CASSLLPTRQYF. The CDR3 DNA is TGTGCCAGCAGTTTGCTACCTACGCGGCAGTACTTC. This sequence joins TRBV28 and TRBJ2-7; D remains unclear. This CDR3 contains 12 residues. V lost 3 bases to trimming and J lost 9 bases, with 12 bases between them. From germline, CDR1 is MDHEN and CDR2 SYDVKM.

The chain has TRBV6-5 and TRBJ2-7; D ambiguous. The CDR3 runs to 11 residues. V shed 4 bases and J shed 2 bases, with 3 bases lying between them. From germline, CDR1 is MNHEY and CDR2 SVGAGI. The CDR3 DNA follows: TGTGCCAGCAGTTCAGCCTACGAGCAGTACTTC. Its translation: CASSSAYEQYF.

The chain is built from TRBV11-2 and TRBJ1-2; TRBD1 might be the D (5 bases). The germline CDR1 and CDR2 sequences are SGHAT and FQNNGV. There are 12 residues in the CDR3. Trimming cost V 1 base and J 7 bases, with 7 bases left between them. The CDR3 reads CASSLVGGGYTF. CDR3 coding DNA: TGTGCCAGCAGCTTAGTCGGGGGTGGCTACACCTTC.

CDR3 nucleotides: TGTGCCAGCAGGTTTATCCCGATCCCGGGGCCCTACATGAACACTGAAGCTTTCTTT. As protein: CASRFIPIPGPYMNTEAFF. J is TRBJ1-1 and V is TRBV27; maybe TRBD1 (5 bases). From germline, CDR1 is MNHEY and CDR2 SMNVEV (reference sequence). V lost 6 bases and J 0 bases, leaving 26 bases between the germline ends. This CDR3 comprises 19 residues.

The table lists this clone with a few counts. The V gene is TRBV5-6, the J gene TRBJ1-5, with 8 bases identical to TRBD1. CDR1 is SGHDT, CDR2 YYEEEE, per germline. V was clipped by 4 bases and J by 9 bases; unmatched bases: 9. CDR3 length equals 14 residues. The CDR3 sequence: CASSAGTGVGPQHF. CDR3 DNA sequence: TGTGCCAGCAGCGCCGGGACAGGTGTTGGGCCCCAGCATTTT.

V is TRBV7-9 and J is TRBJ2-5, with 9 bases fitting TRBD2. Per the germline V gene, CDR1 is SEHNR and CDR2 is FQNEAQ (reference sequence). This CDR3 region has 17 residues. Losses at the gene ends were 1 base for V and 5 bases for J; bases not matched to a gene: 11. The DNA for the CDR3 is TGTGCCAGCAGCTTAGAAACTCTGCGGGAGGGCCGGGAGACCCAGTACTTC. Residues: CASSLETLREGRETQYF.

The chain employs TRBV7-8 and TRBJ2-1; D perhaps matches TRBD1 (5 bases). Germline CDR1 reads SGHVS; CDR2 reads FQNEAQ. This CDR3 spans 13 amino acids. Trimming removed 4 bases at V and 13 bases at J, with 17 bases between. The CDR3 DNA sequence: TGTGCCAGCAGCTCGGACCGAACCACAGGACAGTTCTTC. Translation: CASSSDRTTGQFF.

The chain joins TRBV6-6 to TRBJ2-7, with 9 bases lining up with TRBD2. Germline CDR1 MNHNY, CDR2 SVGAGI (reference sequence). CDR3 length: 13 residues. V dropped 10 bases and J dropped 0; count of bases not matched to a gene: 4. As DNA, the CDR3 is TGTGCCACTCAGCGGGGGGCCTCCTACGAGCAGTACTTC. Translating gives CATQRGASYEQYF.

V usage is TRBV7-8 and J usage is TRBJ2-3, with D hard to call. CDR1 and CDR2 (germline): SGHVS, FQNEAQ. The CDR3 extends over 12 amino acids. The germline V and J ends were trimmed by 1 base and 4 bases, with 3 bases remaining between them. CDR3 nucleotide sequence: TGTGCCAGCAGCTTAGTCCCAGATACGCAGTATTTT. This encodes CASSLVPDTQYF.

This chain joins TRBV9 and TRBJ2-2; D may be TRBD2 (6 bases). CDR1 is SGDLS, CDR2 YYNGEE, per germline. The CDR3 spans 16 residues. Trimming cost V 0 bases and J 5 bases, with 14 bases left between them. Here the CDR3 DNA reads TGTGCCAGCAGCGTAGATCCCGGCGGGGCTACCGGGGAGCTGTTTTTT. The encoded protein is CASSVDPGGATGELFF.

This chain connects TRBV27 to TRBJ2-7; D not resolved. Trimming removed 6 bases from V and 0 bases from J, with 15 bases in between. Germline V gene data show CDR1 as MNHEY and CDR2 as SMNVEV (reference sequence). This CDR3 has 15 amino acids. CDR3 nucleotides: TGTGCCAGCAGAACTACGATAGATAGCTCCTACGAGCAGTACTTC. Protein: CASRTTIDSSYEQYF.

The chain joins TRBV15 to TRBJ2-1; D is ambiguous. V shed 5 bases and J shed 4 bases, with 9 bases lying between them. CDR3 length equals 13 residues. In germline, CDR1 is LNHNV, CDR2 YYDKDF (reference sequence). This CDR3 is CATSSSLYNEQFF. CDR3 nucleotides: TGTGCCACCAGCTCCTCCCTATACAATGAGCAGTTCTTC.

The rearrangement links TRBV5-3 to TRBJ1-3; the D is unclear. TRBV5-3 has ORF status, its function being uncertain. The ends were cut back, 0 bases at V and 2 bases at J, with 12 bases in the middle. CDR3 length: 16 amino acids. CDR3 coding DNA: TGTGCCAGAAGCTTGGTATGCTCGGGGACTGGAAACACCATATATTTT. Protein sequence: CARSLVCSGTGNTIYF.

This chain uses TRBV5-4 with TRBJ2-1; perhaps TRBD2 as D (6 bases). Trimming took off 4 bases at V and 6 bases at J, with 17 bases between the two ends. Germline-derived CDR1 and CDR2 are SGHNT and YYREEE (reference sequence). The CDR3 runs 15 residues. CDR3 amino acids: CASSPGSIPINEQFF. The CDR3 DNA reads TGTGCCAGCAGCCCCGGGAGTATACCCATCAATGAGCAGTTCTTC. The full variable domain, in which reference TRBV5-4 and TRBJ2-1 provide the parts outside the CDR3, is ETGVTQSPTHLIKTRGQQVTLRCSSQSGHNTVSWYQQALGQGPQFIFQYYREEENGRGNFPPRFSGLQFPNYSSELNVNALELDDSALYLCASSPGSIPINEQFFGPGTRLTVL.

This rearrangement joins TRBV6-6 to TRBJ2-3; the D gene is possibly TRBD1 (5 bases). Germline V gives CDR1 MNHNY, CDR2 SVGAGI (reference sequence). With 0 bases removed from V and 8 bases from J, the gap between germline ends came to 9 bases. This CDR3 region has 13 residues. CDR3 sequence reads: CASSYSIQGTQYF. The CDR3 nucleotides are TGTGCCAGCAGTTACTCGATTCAGGGTACGCAGTATTTT.